This is a list of T cell receptor beta chains from one sample in a study of vaccination and CD4 T cells after COVID-19. What these receptors recognize is not known. From the PCR reads, TCRdb called clonotypes with MiXCR, one entry per CDR3 protein. The table includes 10,000 to 12,000 distinct CDR3 sequences, 58% detected once. The material sequenced was CD4+ T cells from blood, cultured in vitro. These receptors all come from a human donor who had recovered from COVID-19. Each CDR3 is given with its conserved first and last residue. D genes are given only for firm matches. Only part of the rows carry a size: once, few, many, or a class if the clone is expanded.

>TRBD2|.|TRBJ2-7|TRBV28
TGTGCCAGCAGTACCCCCGGGGCTAGCGGGGTAAAGCAGTACTTC
CASSTPGASGVKQYF
>.|.|TRBJ2-7|TRBV10-3
TGTGCCACCCAAGGGGGGTCTGGCGAGCAGTACTTC
CATQGGSGEQYF
>.|few|TRBJ1-1|TRBV27
TGTGCCAGCAGTAGTTGGGCATTTAACACTGAAGCTTTCTTT
CASSSWAFNTEAFF
>TRBD2|.|TRBJ2-3|TRBV6-5
TGTGCCAGCAGTTCCGCACTAGCGACCTTAGCAGATACGCAGTATTTT
CASSSALATLADTQYF
>.|.|TRBJ2-1|TRBV7-2
TGTGCCAGCAGACGGGTGAGCACCCTTGGTGAGCAGTTCTTC
CASRRVSTLGEQFF
>TRBD1|few|TRBJ2-7|TRBV28
TGTGCCAGCAGTGGTCGGGGGACAGGTTACTCCTACGAGCAGTACTTC
CASSGRGTGYSYEQYF
>.|few|TRBJ1-5|TRBV15
TGTGCCACCAGCCGGGACGGAAATAGCAATCAGCCCCAGCATTTT
CATSRDGNSNQPQHF
>.|.|TRBJ1-1|TRBV20-1
TGCAGTGCTTACCGGTGGGGGAACACTGAAGCTTTCTTT
CSAYRWGNTEAFF
>.|few|TRBJ1-1|TRBV6-1
TGTGCCAGCAGACAGAACACTGAAGCTTTCTTT
CASRQNTEAFF
>.|once|TRBJ1-6|TRBV7-8
TGTGCCAGCAGCCCCCGTGGTAGCCGGGAGTCACCCCTCCACTTT
CASSPRGSRESPLHF
>.|.|TRBJ1-3|TRBV14
TGTGCCAGCAGCCAAGAAGGCCCGCGCCTCAGGACGGGAAACACCATATATTTT
CASSQEGPRLRTGNTIYF
>TRBD2|.|TRBJ2-2|TRBV24-1
TGTGCCACCAGTGATCCCGGACTAGCGGGTAACACCGGGGAGCGGTTTTTT
CATSDPGLAGNTGERFF
>.|.|TRBJ1-5|TRBV15
TGTGCCACCAGCAGAGGAGTGATAGCCACTAGCAATCAGCCCCAGCATTTT
CATSRGVIATSNQPQHF
>.|.|TRBJ2-1|TRBV21-1
TGTGCCAGCAGCAACTGGTGGGGGGCGAGAGATGAGCAGTTCTTC
CASSNWWGARDEQFF
>.|.|TRBJ1-1|TRBV12-3/TRBV12-4
TGTGCCAGCAGTACCAGTGACAGCATGAACACTGAAGCTTTCTTT
CASSTSDSMNTEAFF
>.|.|TRBJ2-7|TRBV6-2/TRBV6-3
TGTGCCATCAGTGAGTCTGGGGGGAGTAGGCAGATGGAGCAGTACTTC
CAISESGGSRQMEQYF
>.|.|TRBJ2-5|TRBV20-1
TGCAGTGCTAGAGATGCAACTCAGGAGACCCAGTACTTC
CSARDATQETQYF
>TRBD2|once|TRBJ2-7|TRBV6-1
TGTGCCAGCAGTCAAGCGGGGCTCAGCTACGAGCAGTACTTC
CASSQAGLSYEQYF
>.|.|TRBJ1-3|TRBV6-1
TGTGCCAGCAGGAGACAACTCTCTGGAAACACCATATATTTT
CASRRQLSGNTIYF
>.|few|TRBJ1-2|TRBV19
TGTGCCAGTAGTATCGACAGGTCTCGGGGCTACACCTTC
CASSIDRSRGYTF
>.|.|TRBJ2-3|TRBV15
TGTGCCACCAGCAGAGATCGGAGGGACACAGATACGCAGTATTTT
CATSRDRRDTDTQYF
>.|.|TRBJ1-1|TRBV19
TGTGCCAGTAGCCCTACCTCGGGTGCGGGGGGCACTGAAGCTTTCTTT
CASSPTSGAGGTEAFF
>.|.|TRBJ2-1|TRBV20-1
TGCAGTGCTTCCTGGCAGGGCGGGTTGGATGAGCAGTTCTTC
CSASWQGGLDEQFF
>.|once|TRBJ2-2|TRBV27
TGTGCGGTCTCCCCCGGTGGGGGCCGCTCGGCCGGGGAGCTGTTTTTT
CAVSPGGGRSAGELFF
>.|once|TRBJ2-7|TRBV20-1
TGCAGTGCTAGAGACAGGACGGAGTACTACGAGCAGTACTTC
CSARDRTEYYEQYF
>.|once|TRBJ2-7|TRBV5-5
TGTGCCAGCAGCCCGCAAACGGGGACGTACGAGCAGTACTTC
CASSPQTGTYEQYF
>.|.|TRBJ2-5|TRBV6-2/TRBV6-3
TGTGCCAGCAGTTACAGGGTAACACAAGAGACCCAGTACTTC
CASSYRVTQETQYF
>TRBD2|once|TRBJ2-2|TRBV28
TGTGCCAGCACCTCTCCCCCGGGAGGACGGGCCGGGGAGCTGTTTTTT
CASTSPPGGRAGELFF
>.|.|TRBJ2-3|TRBV7-3
TGTGCCAGCAGCTTATCAATACGGGATACGCAGTATTTT
CASSLSIRDTQYF
>.|.|TRBJ2-7|TRBV20-1
TGCAGTGCCTCCCGGCGGTCCGTGCAGTACTTC
CSASRRSVQYF
>TRBD1|.|TRBJ1-5|TRBV20-1
TGCAGTGCGCAAATATCCGGGACAGAGGCAGGGACCCAGCATTTT
CSAQISGTEAGTQHF
>TRBD1|few|TRBJ1-6|TRBV7-9
TGTGCCAGCAGCTTAATGGGACAGGGTTCACCCCTCCACTTT
CASSLMGQGSPLHF
>.|.|TRBJ1-1|TRBV6-5
TGTGCCAGCAGTTACGGTGGGGCGAGAGACACTGAAGCTTTCTTT
CASSYGGARDTEAFF
>TRBD2|.|TRBJ2-3|TRBV7-8
TGTGCCAGCAGCTTAGGGTGGGCGGGAGTCACAGATACGCAGTATTTT
CASSLGWAGVTDTQYF
>.|.|TRBJ2-2|TRBV4-2
TGTGCCAGCAGCCACCTCACCTTAGAGGGCAACACCGGGGAGCTGTTTTTT
CASSHLTLEGNTGELFF
>.|.|TRBJ2-5|TRBV24-1
TGTGCCACCAGTGATGTCACCTTTTCCCAAGAGACCCAGTACTTC
CATSDVTFSQETQYF
>TRBD2|.|TRBJ2-1|TRBV7-2
TGTGCCAGCAGACCGGGGGGAAACTCCTACAATGAGCAGTTCTTC
CASRPGGNSYNEQFF
>TRBD1|.|TRBJ2-1|TRBV29-1
TGCAGCGCCTGGGACAGGGGCGGGGATGAGCAGTTCTTC
CSAWDRGGDEQFF
>.|.|TRBJ1-1|TRBV2
TGTGCCAGCGGGCAGGTGAACACTGAAGCTTTCTTT
CASGQVNTEAFF
>TRBD1|.|TRBJ2-5|TRBV10-3
TGTGCCATCAGTCAGGGGGCTGCGGAGACCCAGTACTTC
CAISQGAAETQYF
>.|.|TRBJ1-2|TRBV2
TGTGCCAGCAGCGGGGGGGGCTATGGCTACACCTTC
CASSGGGYGYTF
>.|few|TRBJ1-5|TRBV20-1
TGCAGTGCTCGTACTGTGGGACAAACAAATCAGCCCCAGCATTTT
CSARTVGQTNQPQHF
>.|.|TRBJ2-5|TRBV10-1
TGCGCCAGCAGTGAGTCGGGCAGCCCAGCTCGGTACTTC
CASSESGSPARYF
>TRBD1|.|TRBJ2-2|TRBV2
TGTGCCAGCAGTGTGGGACAGGGGGGACCCGGGGAGCTGTTTTTT
CASSVGQGGPGELFF
>.|.|TRBJ2-3|TRBV20-1
TGCAGTGCTAGAAGGGGCGGTGGCGGACCTACCACAGATACGCAGTATTTT
CSARRGGGGPTTDTQYF
>TRBD1|.|TRBJ2-7|TRBV27
TGTGCCAGCGGGACAGGGGCCTACGAGCAGTACTTC
CASGTGAYEQYF
>TRBD2|.|TRBJ2-3|TRBV5-1
TGCGCCAGCAGACGTTGGGGAGGGCCTAGCGGGACGGGCGCAGATACGCAGTATTTT
CASRRWGGPSGTGADTQYF
>TRBD1|.|TRBJ1-1|TRBV5-1
TGCGCCAGCACCTTGACAGGGTCGGGTGAAGCTTTCTTT
CASTLTGSGEAFF
>TRBD1|few|TRBJ1-2|TRBV20-1
TGCAGTGCCCTGACAGGGGGCATTCAGGGTGGCTACACCTTC
CSALTGGIQGGYTF
>.|few|TRBJ1-5|TRBV6-5
TGTGCCAGCAGTTACTCTGGGATGGGCAATCAGCCCCAGCATTTT
CASSYSGMGNQPQHF
>TRBD1|once|TRBJ2-7|TRBV6-5
TGTGCCAGCAGTTATCGCCCGGGACAGCTTACCTGCGAGCAGTACTTC
CASSYRPGQLTCEQYF
>TRBD1|.|TRBJ2-1|TRBV28
TGTGCCAGCAGTTCAGGGGGCACTGAGCAGTTCTTC
CASSSGGTEQFF
>TRBD2|.|TRBJ2-7|TRBV6-5
TGTGCCAGCAGTTACTCGACGGGACTAGCGGGAGGCTCCTACGAGCAGTACTTC
CASSYSTGLAGGSYEQYF